One and the same sample provided the 24 T cell receptor beta chains below, sequenced in a study of PD-1 blockade in classical Hodgkin lymphoma. Clones were read by immunoSEQ multiplex PCR, and TCRdb kept only the in-frame ones, dropping some. The sample lists roughly 64,000 clones, approximately 90% seen once, with around 8% in the top ten. The time point is: cycle 4 day 1 (C4D1), after less than seven weeks of nivolumab. Every one of the patients relapsed after autologous stem cell transplantation (brentuximab vedotin exposure was variable). Sequencing used peripheral blood mononuclear cells (PBMCs), obtained before the fourth cycle of nivolumab. These receptor sequences come from a human donor with classical Hodgkin lymphoma.

This sequence joins TRBV6-5 and TRBJ1-5; D is unclear. Trimming pared 8 bases from V and 0 bases from J, leaving 8 bases between. Germline V CDR1 and CDR2: MNHEY, SVGAGI. There are 13 residues in the CDR3. The CDR3 coding sequence is TGTGCCAGCGGGCCAAATAGCAATCAGCCCCAGCATTTT. Translating gives CASGPNSNQPQHF.

The rearrangement links TRBV7-8 to TRBJ2-1, with TRBD2 matching 10 bases. Trimming at V came to 5 bases and at J to 0 bases, leaving 10 bases not matched to a gene. Germline V gives CDR1 SGHVS, CDR2 FQNEAQ. The CDR3 loop spans 18 amino acids. CDR3 sequence reads: CASSPQGLAASSYNEQFF. The DNA for the CDR3 is TGTGCCAGCAGCCCCCAAGGACTAGCGGCCAGCTCCTACAATGAGCAGTTCTTC.

The chain combines TRBV7-6 with TRBJ1-3; D not resolved. V lost 1 base and J 0 bases, leaving 10 bases between the germline ends. The CDR3 length is 16 residues. Looked up from germline, CDR1 is SGHVS and CDR2 is FNYEAQ. CDR3 sequence: CASSLGLPSSGNTIYF. The CDR3 DNA reads as TGTGCCAGCAGCTTAGGGCTTCCTAGCTCTGGAAACACCATATATTTT.

The chain employs TRBV6-1 and TRBJ2-7; 7 bases map to TRBD2. Germline V lookup: CDR1 MNHNS, CDR2 SASEGT. This CDR3 comprises 15 residues. V trimming: 2 bases; J trimming: 6 bases; junction bases outside the gene matches: 10. The CDR3 nucleotides read TGTGCCAGCAGTGAACCGGGACTGGGCGGGGGCGAGCAGTACTTC. The encoded protein is CASSEPGLGGGEQYF.

This clone turned up a few times. The J gene is TRBJ2-2, the V gene TRBV7-2; D is unclear. V lost 4 bases and J 7 bases, leaving 7 bases between the germline ends. This CDR3 has 12 residues. Germline lookup yields CDR1 SGHTA and CDR2 FQGNSA. CDR3 region: CASSSPRGELFF. The DNA of the CDR3 is TGTGCCAGCAGCTCTCCTCGCGGGGAGCTGTTTTTT. Full variable domain (outside the CDR3, taken from reference TRBV7-2 and TRBJ2-2): GAGVSQSPSNKVTEKGKDVELRCDPISGHTALYWYRQSLGQGLEFLIYFQGNSAPDKSGLPSDRFSAERTGGSVSTLTIQRTQQEDSAVYLCASSSPRGELFFGEGSRLTVL.

The chain recombines TRBV4-1 with TRBJ1-5; D may be TRBD1 (5 bases). The CDR3 runs 15 residues. Per the germline V gene, CDR1 is MGHRA and CDR2 is YSYEKL. Trimming shortened V by 6 bases and J by 0 bases, and 12 bases separated the two germline ends. The chain's CDR3 is CASRPEGNSNQPQHF. The DNA for the CDR3 is TGCGCCAGCAGACCCGAGGGGAATAGCAATCAGCCCCAGCATTTT.

The chain uses TRBV7-8 and TRBJ2-7, with 8 bases aligning to TRBD1. This CDR3 is built from 13 residues. Germline V lookup: CDR1 SGHVS, CDR2 FQNEAQ. V shed 2 bases, J shed 7 bases, and the junction held 4 bases outside the gene matches. CDR3 nucleotides: TGTGCCAGCAGCTTACGACAGGGGTTGGAGCAGTACTTC. Amino acid sequence: CASSLRQGLEQYF.

This clone has just one count. The chain joins TRBV7-2 to TRBJ1-3, with 9 positions matching TRBD1. Germline assignment: CDR1 SGHTA and CDR2 FQGNSA. The CDR3 is 15 amino acids. The J segment lost 0 bases and the V segment lost 4 bases, leaving 1 base of the junction unmatched. The CDR3 region is CASSSTGGSGNTIYF. The CDR3 DNA reads TGTGCCAGCAGCTCGACAGGGGGCTCTGGAAACACCATATATTTT.

V is TRBV28 and J is TRBJ2-5; 14 nucleotides agree with TRBD2. The V gene end was trimmed by 3 bases and the J gene end by 4 bases; junction bases not matched to a gene: 13. Germline V gene lookup returns CDR1 MDHEN and CDR2 SYDVKM. This CDR3 has 19 amino acids. The CDR3 loop reads CASSFLSTSGRAPVETQYF. In DNA, the CDR3 is TGTGCCAGCAGTTTTCTGTCGACTAGCGGGAGGGCCCCGGTAGAGACCCAGTACTTC.

The V gene is TRBV11-2, the J gene TRBJ1-5, with 10 bases lining up with TRBD1. With V trimmed by 1 base and J by 5 bases, 5 bases remained unmatched. The CDR3 extends over 16 amino acids. Germline CDR1 and CDR2: SGHAT and FQNNGV. The CDR3 reads CASSLGRGQGHQPQHF. CDR3 nucleotide sequence: TGTGCCAGCAGCTTAGGTAGGGGACAGGGGCATCAGCCCCAGCATTTT.

The chain is built from TRBV9 and TRBJ1-3, with D unresolved. The CDR3 spans 15 residues. Trimming stripped 5 bases from V and 0 bases from J, with 12 bases between. CDR1 SGDLS and CDR2 YYNGEE come from the germline V gene. The CDR3 loop is CASSANSSSGNTIYF. CDR3 nucleotides: TGTGCCAGCAGTGCTAATTCCTCCTCTGGAAACACCATATATTTT.

This chain links TRBV27 with TRBJ2-1, with D uncertain. Trimming removed 4 bases at V and 9 bases at J, with 13 bases between. Germline V lookup: CDR1 MNHEY, CDR2 SMNVEV (reference sequence). The length of the CDR3 is 13 residues. The chain's CDR3 is CASSSLLRSEQFF. Written as DNA, the CDR3 is TGTGCCAGCAGTTCCCTACTAAGGAGTGAGCAGTTCTTC.

The chain employs TRBV7-9 and TRBJ2-1; D unresolved. Germline values: CDR1 SEHNR, CDR2 FQNEAQ (reference sequence). V lost 1 base, J lost 10 bases, and 11 bases lay in between. CDR3 length equals 13 residues. For the CDR3, the DNA is TGTGCCAGCAGCTTAGACCAGACACCAGAGCAGTTCTTC. As protein: CASSLDQTPEQFF.

V usage is TRBV11-1 and J usage is TRBJ2-7; tentative D call: TRBD2 (6 bases). This CDR3 comprises 14 residues. V lost 0 bases and J lost 7, with 13 bases in between. Germline CDR1 and CDR2: SGHAT and FQDESV (reference sequence). CDR3 sequence (DNA): TGTGCCAGCAGCTTAGCGCTGTCTGGGAGGGAGCAGTACTTC. It translates to CASSLALSGREQYF.

The chain has TRBV5-1 and TRBJ2-2, with D perhaps TRBD1 (5 bases). Germline CDR1 and CDR2: SGHRS and YFSETQ. Trimming stripped 8 bases from V and 1 base from J, with 12 bases between. This CDR3 comprises 14 residues. The CDR3 sequence is CASWITGNTGELFF. The CDR3, as DNA: TGCGCCAGTTGGATTACAGGGAACACCGGGGAGCTGTTTTTT.

This chain joins TRBV9 and TRBJ2-2; 8 bases match TRBD2. Germline loops: CDR1 SGDLS, CDR2 YYNGEE. The CDR3 consists of 17 residues. The ends lost 0 bases at V and 5 bases at J; junction bases unmatched: 9. CDR3 nucleotide sequence: TGTGCCAGCAGCGTAGCAGCGGGACTAGGGTATACCGGGGAGCTGTTTTTT. Protein sequence: CASSVAAGLGYTGELFF.

The gene calls are TRBV19 and TRBJ1-5; perhaps TRBD1 as D (5 bases). Trimming left V 2 bases short and J 3 bases short, with 14 bases between. Germline CDR1 reads LNHDA; CDR2 reads SQIVND (reference sequence). The CDR3 loop spans 16 amino acids. This CDR3 is CASSITPTAPNQPQHF. CDR3 coding DNA: TGTGCCAGTAGTATAACCCCGACAGCGCCCAATCAGCCCCAGCATTTT.

The chain has TRBV28 and TRBJ1-2, with TRBD1 matching 7 bases. Germline-derived CDR1 and CDR2 are MDHEN and SYDVKM. The ends lost 8 bases at V and 5 bases at J; junction bases unmatched: 8. The CDR3 runs 13 residues. CDR3 sequence (DNA): TGTGCCAGCGTCGAGGGGGCTGAGTATGGCTACACCTTC. It yields the protein CASVEGAEYGYTF.

The CDR3 region is CASSFRGTVLPETQYF. Here the CDR3 DNA reads TGCGCCAGCAGCTTTCGGGGGACAGTGCTACCGGAGACCCAGTACTTC. The rearrangement links TRBV5-1 to TRBJ2-5; perhaps TRBD1 as D (7 bases). Trimming removed 2 bases from V and 5 bases from J, with 19 bases in between. The CDR3 is 16 residues long. Germline-derived CDR1 and CDR2 are SGHRS and YFSETQ.

V and J are TRBV7-9 and TRBJ1-4; D uncertain. Germline V CDR1 and CDR2: SEHNR, FQNEAQ (reference sequence). The CDR3 sequence is 14 residues long. With 1 base removed from V and 3 bases from J, the gap between germline ends came to 6 bases. The CDR3 here is CASSLDGPNEKLFF. The CDR3 nucleotides read TGTGCCAGCAGCTTAGATGGCCCTAATGAAAAACTGTTTTTT.

The rearrangement links TRBV11-2 to TRBJ2-3; tentatively, D is TRBD1 (5 bases). V was cut by 4 bases and J by 6 bases, with 14 bases left in between. CDR1 and CDR2 (germline): SGHAT, FQNNGV. This CDR3 has 14 amino acids. CDR3: CASSSGSSLDTQYF. Here the CDR3 DNA reads TGTGCCAGCAGCTCAGGGTCTTCTCTGGATACGCAGTATTTT.

This rearrangement joins TRBV7-9 to TRBJ1-1; no firm D call. The ends were cut back, 4 bases at V and 3 bases at J, with 9 bases in the middle. CDR3 length: 13 amino acids. Germline values: CDR1 SEHNR, CDR2 FQNEAQ (reference sequence). CDR3 residues: CASSSKVYTEAFF. DNA of the CDR3: TGTGCCAGCAGCTCAAAGGTGTACACTGAAGCTTTCTTT.

This chain joins TRBV5-6 and TRBJ2-2; no clear D. Deletions cut 4 bases from V and 3 bases from J, with 19 bases between. There are 17 residues in the CDR3. The germline CDR1 and CDR2 sequences are SGHDT and YYEEEE. The CDR3 nucleotides are TGTGCCAGCAGCATGTGGTTCAGTCAAGTTTACACCGGGGAGCTGTTTTTT. Translated: CASSMWFSQVYTGELFF.

This chain uses TRBV7-9 with TRBJ1-4, with TRBD1 matching 7 bases. The CDR3 is made up of 15 amino acids. Trimming took 5 bases from V and 4 from J; bases not matched to a gene: 7. Germline values: CDR1 SEHNR, CDR2 FQNEAQ (reference sequence). CDR3 region: CASSLSTGRNEKLFF. CDR3 nucleotides: TGTGCCAGCAGCCTTTCGACAGGGCGTAATGAAAAACTGTTTTTT.